These 12 T cell receptor beta chains came from one sample sequenced in a study of T cell repertoires in cytomegalovirus infection. Their recognized antigens are unknown. TCRdb analysed the reads with MiXCR anew, one entry per CDR3 protein. The sample holds about 890,000 distinct CDR3 sequences, 30% to 40% seen once. This specimen was cultured CD8+ T cells from PBMCs, taken from culture after CMV antigen stimulation. All receptors derive from a human donor in good health (CMV status not recorded). Some clones in this sample may be carry-over from other donors' samples.

The chain uses TRBV6-2 or TRBV6-3 and TRBJ2-7, with D tentatively TRBD1 (6 bases). The CDR3 covers 13 residues. CDR1 MNHEY and CDR2 SVGEGT come from the germline V gene. Trimming took 2 bases from V and 6 from J, leaving 11 bases between them. The CDR3 reads CASSYPTGGEQYV. As DNA, the CDR3 is TGTGCCAGCAGTTACCCGACAGGAGGCGAGCAGTACGTC.

This rearrangement joins TRBV7-9 to TRBJ1-5; D is possibly TRBD1 (6 bases). CDR1 SEHNR and CDR2 FQNEAQ come from the germline V gene (reference sequence). CDR3 length: 14 residues. Trimming left V 5 bases short and J 3 bases short, with 11 bases between. The CDR3 DNA reads TGTGCCAGCAGCCAAAGGGACAACAATCAGCCCCAGCATTTT. This translates into CASSQRDNNQPQHF.

This chain uses TRBV7-9 with TRBJ1-2; D is perhaps TRBD1 (5 bases). V lost 1 base and J lost 11, with 14 bases in between. Germline CDR1 is SEHNR and CDR2 is FQNEAQ (reference sequence). This CDR3 region has 13 residues. In nucleotides, the CDR3 is TGTGCCAGCAGCTTAGGTGGGGCGCTTGGTTACACCTTC. The encoded protein is CASSLGGALGYTF.

This clonotype occurred many times. The V gene is TRBV7-8, the J gene TRBJ1-2; 9 nucleotides line up with TRBD1. After removal of 2 bases from V and 3 bases from J, the junction contained 10 bases not matched to a gene. The CDR3 has 17 amino acids. The germline V gene has CDR1 SGHVS and CDR2 FQNEAQ. CDR3 residues: CASSLRGTGKYDYGYTF. The CDR3 region has the DNA TGTGCCAGCAGCTTAAGGGGGACAGGGAAATATGACTATGGCTACACCTTC.

This clonotype appeared a few times. V usage is TRBV10-3 and J usage is TRBJ1-2; D uncertain. This CDR3 spans 14 amino acids. Per the germline V gene, CDR1 is ENHRY and CDR2 is SYGVKD. V was cut by 0 bases and J by 8 bases, with 13 bases left in between. The CDR3 nucleotides are TGTGCCATCAGTGAGTCTGGAGGGCGCAGGGGCTACACCTTC. Protein product: CAISESGGRRGYTF.

This clonotype was counted ten times or more. The chain carries TRBV7-8 and TRBJ1-1; TRBD1 aligns across 10 bases. Trimming cost V 4 bases and J 1 base; bases outside gene matches: 6. Per germline, CDR1 SGHVS and CDR2 FQNEAQ. The CDR3 length is 16 residues. For the CDR3, the DNA is TGTGCCAGCAGCTCCTTAGGACAGGGGGAGAACACTGAAGCTTTCTTT. This sequence encodes CASSSLGQGENTEAFF.

The genes are TRBV7-9 and TRBJ2-1; 9 bases line up with TRBD2. V was clipped by 5 bases and J by 3 bases; unmatched bases: 5. From germline, CDR1 is SEHNR and CDR2 FQNEAQ (reference sequence). The CDR3 extends over 15 amino acids. The CDR3 sequence is CASSPGLANYNEQFF. In DNA form, the CDR3 reads TGTGCCAGCAGCCCGGGACTAGCTAACTACAATGAGCAGTTCTTC.

The V call is TRBV6-6, the J call TRBJ1-2; unclear D gene. Germline CDR1 reads MNHNY; CDR2 reads SVGAGI (reference sequence). Trimming left V 0 bases short and J 8 bases short, with 13 bases between. The CDR3 consists of 14 residues. The CDR3 nucleotides are TGTGCCAGCAGTTACTCGCTCGGGGTCGGGGGCTACACCTTC. It specifies CASSYSLGVGGYTF.

This clonotype occurred many times. This chain joins TRBV7-2 and TRBJ2-7, with TRBD2 identical over 9 bases. Per germline, CDR1 SGHTA and CDR2 FQGNSA. This CDR3 comprises 14 residues. V lost 3 bases and J lost 4; bases outside the gene matches: 4. CDR3 in DNA: TGTGCCAGCAGCTTTAGCGGGGGTACATACGAGCAGTACTTC. Translation gives CASSFSGGTYEQYF.

This clonotype was seen more than once but under ten times. V and J are TRBV7-9 and TRBJ2-3, with 9 bases aligning to TRBD2. J gave up 2 bases and V 4 bases, and 4 bases lay outside the gene matches. The CDR3 has 15 amino acids. Per germline, CDR1 SEHNR and CDR2 FQNEAQ (reference sequence). The CDR3 here is CASSSRGGATDTQYF. Here the CDR3 DNA reads TGTGCCAGCAGCTCTCGCGGGGGGGCCACAGATACGCAGTATTTT.

The chain couples TRBV14 to TRBJ2-1, with 9 nucleotides matching TRBD1. V shed 4 bases and J 9 bases; nucleotides not matched to a gene: 7. The CDR3 runs to 14 residues. Germline assignment: CDR1 SGHDN and CDR2 FVKESK. This chain's CDR3 is CASSPRTGEREQFF. The CDR3 DNA follows: TGTGCCAGCAGCCCAAGGACAGGGGAACGTGAGCAGTTCTTC.

This clonotype was counted ten times or more. The gene calls are TRBV9 and TRBJ2-3; possible D gene TRBD2, 6 bases. Trimming took off 4 bases at V and 0 bases at J, with 18 bases between the two ends. Germline CDR1 and CDR2: SGDLS and YYNGEE. CDR3 size: 17 residues. The CDR3 DNA is TGTGCCAGCAGCCCCGTCGGGGCTAGCGCGAGCACAGATACGCAGTATTTT. It is translated as CASSPVGASASTDTQYF.